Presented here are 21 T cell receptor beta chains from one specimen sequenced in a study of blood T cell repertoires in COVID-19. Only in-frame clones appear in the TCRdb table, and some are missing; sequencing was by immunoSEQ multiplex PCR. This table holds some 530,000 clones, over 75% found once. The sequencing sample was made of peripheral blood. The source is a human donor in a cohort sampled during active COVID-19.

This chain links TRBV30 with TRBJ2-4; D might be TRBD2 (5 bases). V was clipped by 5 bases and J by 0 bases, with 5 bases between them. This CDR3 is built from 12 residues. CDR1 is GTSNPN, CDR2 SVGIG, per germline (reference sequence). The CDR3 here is CAWGLAKNIQYF. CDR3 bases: TGTGCCTGGGGACTAGCCAAAAACATTCAGTACTTC.

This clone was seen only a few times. The chain's CDR3 is CASSLGAHDYGYTF. The CDR3 bases are TGTGCCAGCAGCTTGGGGGCGCACGACTATGGCTACACCTTC. The rearrangement links TRBV7-3 to TRBJ1-2; D is perhaps TRBD1 (6 bases). The germline CDR1 and CDR2 sequences are SGHTA and FQGTGA. This CDR3 comprises 14 residues. V was trimmed by 3 bases and J by 3 bases, leaving 11 bases between them.

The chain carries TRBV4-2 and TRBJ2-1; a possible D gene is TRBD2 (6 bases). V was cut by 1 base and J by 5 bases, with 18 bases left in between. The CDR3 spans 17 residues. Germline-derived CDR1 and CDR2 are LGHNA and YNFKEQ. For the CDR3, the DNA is TGTGCCAGCAGCCAAGGGGAATTGGGGGAGGTTGACAATGAGCAGTTCTTC. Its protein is CASSQGELGEVDNEQFF.

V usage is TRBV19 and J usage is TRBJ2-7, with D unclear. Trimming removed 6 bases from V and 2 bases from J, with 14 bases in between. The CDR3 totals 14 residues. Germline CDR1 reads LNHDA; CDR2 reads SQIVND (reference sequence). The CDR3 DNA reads TGTGCCAGTAGCGGCCAGGATGGCGCCTACGAGCAGTACTTC. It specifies CASSGQDGAYEQYF.

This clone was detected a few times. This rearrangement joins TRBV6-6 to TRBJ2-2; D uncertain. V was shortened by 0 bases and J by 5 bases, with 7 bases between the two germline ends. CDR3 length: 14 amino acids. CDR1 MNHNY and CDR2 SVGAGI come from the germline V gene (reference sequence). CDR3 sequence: CASSYSEETGELFF. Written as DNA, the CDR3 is TGTGCCAGCAGTTACTCAGAGGAAACCGGGGAGCTGTTTTTT.

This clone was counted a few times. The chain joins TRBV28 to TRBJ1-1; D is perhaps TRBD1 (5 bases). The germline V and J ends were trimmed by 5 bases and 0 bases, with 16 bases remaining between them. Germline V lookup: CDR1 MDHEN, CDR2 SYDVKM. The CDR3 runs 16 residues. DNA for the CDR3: TGTGCCAGCAGTACGGGTTCACAGGCCATGAACACTGAAGCTTTCTTT. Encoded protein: CASSTGSQAMNTEAFF.

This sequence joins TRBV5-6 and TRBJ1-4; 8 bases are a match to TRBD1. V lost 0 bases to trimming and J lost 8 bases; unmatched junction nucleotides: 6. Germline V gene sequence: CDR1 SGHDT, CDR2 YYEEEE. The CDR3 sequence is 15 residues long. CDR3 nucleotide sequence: TGTGCCAGCAGCTTGGAAACGACAGGGGTCGAAAAACTGTTTTTT. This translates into CASSLETTGVEKLFF.

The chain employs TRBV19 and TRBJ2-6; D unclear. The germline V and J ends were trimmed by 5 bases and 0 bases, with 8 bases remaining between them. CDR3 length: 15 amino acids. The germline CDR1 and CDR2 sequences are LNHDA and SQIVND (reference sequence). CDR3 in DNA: TGTGCCAGTAGTCTTAGAGACTCTGGGGCCAACGTCCTGACTTTC. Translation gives CASSLRDSGANVLTF.

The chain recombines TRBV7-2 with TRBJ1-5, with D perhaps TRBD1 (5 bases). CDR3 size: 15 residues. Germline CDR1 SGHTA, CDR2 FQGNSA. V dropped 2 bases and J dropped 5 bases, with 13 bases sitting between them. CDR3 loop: CASSLRAGYDQPQHF. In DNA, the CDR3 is TGTGCCAGCAGCTTACGGGCAGGGTATGATCAGCCCCAGCATTTT.

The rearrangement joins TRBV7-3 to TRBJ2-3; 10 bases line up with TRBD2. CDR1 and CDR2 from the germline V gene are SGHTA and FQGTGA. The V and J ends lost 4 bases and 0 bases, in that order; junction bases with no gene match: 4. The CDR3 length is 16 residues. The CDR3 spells CASSSLSGRSTDTQYF. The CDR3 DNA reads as TGTGCCAGCAGCTCACTTAGCGGGAGGAGCACAGATACGCAGTATTTT.

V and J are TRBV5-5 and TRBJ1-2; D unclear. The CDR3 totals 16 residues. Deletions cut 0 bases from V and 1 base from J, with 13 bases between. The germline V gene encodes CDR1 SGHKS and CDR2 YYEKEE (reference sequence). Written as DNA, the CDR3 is TGTGCCAGCAGCTTGGTAGGAGGGCCTCTTAACTATGGCTACACCTTC. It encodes CASSLVGGPLNYGYTF.

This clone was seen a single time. CDR3 amino acids: CASSLHRNSYEQYF. Written as DNA, the CDR3 is TGTGCCAGCAGTTTACACAGAAACTCCTACGAGCAGTACTTC. This chain connects TRBV27 to TRBJ2-7; D is uncertain. This CDR3 is built from 14 residues. Germline lookup yields CDR1 MNHEY and CDR2 SMNVEV (reference sequence). V lost 2 bases and J 0 bases, leaving 8 bases between the germline ends.

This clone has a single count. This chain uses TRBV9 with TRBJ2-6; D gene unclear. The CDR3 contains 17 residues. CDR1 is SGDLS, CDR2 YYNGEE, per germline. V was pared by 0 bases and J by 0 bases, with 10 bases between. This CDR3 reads CASSVVPVYSGANVLTF. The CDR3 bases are TGTGCCAGCAGCGTAGTCCCGGTGTACTCTGGGGCCAACGTCCTGACTTTC.

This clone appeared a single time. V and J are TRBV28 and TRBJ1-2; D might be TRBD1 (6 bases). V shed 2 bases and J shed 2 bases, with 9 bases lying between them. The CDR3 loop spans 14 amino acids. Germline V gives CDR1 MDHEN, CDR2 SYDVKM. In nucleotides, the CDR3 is TGTGCCAGCAGTTTAAGACAGGAGAACTATGGCTACACCTTC. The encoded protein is CASSLRQENYGYTF.

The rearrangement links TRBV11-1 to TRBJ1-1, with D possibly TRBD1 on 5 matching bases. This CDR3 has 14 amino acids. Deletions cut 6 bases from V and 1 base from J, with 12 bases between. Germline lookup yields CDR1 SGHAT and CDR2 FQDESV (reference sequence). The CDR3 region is CASRKQDTNTEAFF. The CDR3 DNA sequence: TGTGCCAGCAGAAAACAGGATACGAACACTGAAGCTTTCTTT.

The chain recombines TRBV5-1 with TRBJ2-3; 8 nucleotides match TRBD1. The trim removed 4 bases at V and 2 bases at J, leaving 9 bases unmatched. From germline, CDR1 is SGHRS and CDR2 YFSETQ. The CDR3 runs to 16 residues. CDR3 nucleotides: TGCGCCAGCAGCATGTCCAGGGACAGGTACACAGATACGCAGTATTTT. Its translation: CASSMSRDRYTDTQYF.

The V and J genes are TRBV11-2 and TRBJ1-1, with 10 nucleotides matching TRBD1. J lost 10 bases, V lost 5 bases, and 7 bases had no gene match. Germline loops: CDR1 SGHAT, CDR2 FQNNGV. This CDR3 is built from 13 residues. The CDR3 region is CASSRQGASRAFF. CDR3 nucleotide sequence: TGTGCCAGCAGCAGACAGGGGGCGAGTCGAGCTTTCTTT.

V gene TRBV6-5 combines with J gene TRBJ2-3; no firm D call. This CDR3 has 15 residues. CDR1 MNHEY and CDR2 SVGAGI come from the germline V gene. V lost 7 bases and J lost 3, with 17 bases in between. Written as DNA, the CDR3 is TGTGCCAGCATAAGAAGCGCCATACTTACAGATACGCAGTATTTT. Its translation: CASIRSAILTDTQYF.

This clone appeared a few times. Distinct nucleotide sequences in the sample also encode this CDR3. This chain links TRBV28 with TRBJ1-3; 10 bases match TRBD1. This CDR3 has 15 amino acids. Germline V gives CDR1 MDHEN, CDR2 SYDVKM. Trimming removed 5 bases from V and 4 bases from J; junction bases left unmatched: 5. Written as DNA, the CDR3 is TGTGCCAGCAGTCCGACAGGGGGCTCCGGAAACACCATATATTTT. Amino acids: CASSPTGGSGNTIYF.

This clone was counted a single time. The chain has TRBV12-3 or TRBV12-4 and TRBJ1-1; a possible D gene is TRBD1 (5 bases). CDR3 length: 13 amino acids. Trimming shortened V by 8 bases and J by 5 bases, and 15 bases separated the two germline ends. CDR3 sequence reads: CASASSGGTEAFF. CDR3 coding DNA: TGTGCCAGCGCTTCATCCGGGGGGACTGAAGCTTTCTTT.

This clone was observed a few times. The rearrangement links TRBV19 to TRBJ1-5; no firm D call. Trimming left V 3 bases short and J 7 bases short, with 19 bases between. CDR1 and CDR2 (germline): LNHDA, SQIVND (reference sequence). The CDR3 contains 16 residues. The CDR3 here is CASSMAPRGSGQPQHF. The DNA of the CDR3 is TGTGCCAGTAGTATGGCCCCCCGGGGAAGTGGACAGCCCCAGCATTTT.